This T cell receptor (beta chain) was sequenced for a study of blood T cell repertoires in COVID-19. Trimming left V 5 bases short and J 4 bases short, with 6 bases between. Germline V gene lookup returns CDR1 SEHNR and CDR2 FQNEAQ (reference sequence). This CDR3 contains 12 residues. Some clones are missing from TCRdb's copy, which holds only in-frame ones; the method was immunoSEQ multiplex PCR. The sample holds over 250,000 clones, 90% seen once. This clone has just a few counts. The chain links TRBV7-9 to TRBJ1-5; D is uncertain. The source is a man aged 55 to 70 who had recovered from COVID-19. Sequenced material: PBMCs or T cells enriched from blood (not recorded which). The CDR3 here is CASSQLNQPQHF. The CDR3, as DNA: TGTGCCAGCAGCCAATTGAATCAGCCCCAGCATTTT.